The source of this T cell receptor (beta chain) is a study of identical twins. The study's findings and limits: For cord blood, abundant beta clonotypes had fewer insertions, unlike memory repertoires, which showed none.

This CDR3 spans 14 amino acids. Germline values: CDR1 ENHRY, CDR2 SYGVKD. Trimming removed 3 bases from V and 8 bases from J, with 11 bases in between. This clonotype was recorded at least ten times. Its antigen is not identified. TCRdb redid the calling of the 5' RACE reads with MiXCR, one entry per CDR3 protein. The table records 700,000 to 950,000 distinct CDR3 sequences, about 12% of them present only once. Every donor was a healthy Caucasian. This sample was also put to use in a study of yellow fever vaccine responses in identical twins.

The chain couples TRBV10-3 to TRBJ1-6; no firm D call. What was sequenced was PBMCs. The TCR was taken from a woman under 30 in good health. The chain's CDR3 is CAISERGRDSPLHF. In DNA, the CDR3 is TGTGCCATCAGTGAACGGGGAAGGGATTCACCCCTCCACTTT.